This TCR beta chain was sequenced during a study of shared clonotypes between healthy human individuals (TCRdb year 2020). Regarding the study in general: Three men and two women, aged 18 to 49 years, made up the cohort. Per donor, three plates each were used for CD4 naive and CD4 memory, two for CD8 naive, and one for CD8 memory. To estimate repertoire size and how much clonotype sharing occurs between individuals, the study deeply sequenced the blood TCR repertoires of several healthy adults. To increase sequencing depth and limit assay-specific biases, TCR repertoire library preparation and sequencing were carried out by different laboratories using diverse techniques. Leukapheresis yielded between about 0.9 and 8.9 billion PBMCs per donor. On the study overall, not on this receptor specifically: Estimated clonotype richness was generally larger for naive than for memory subsets. When several donors were compared, the shared fraction of clonotypes was about 5.2% for naive CD4, 3.5% for naive CD8, roughly 2.3% for memory CD4, and around 0.37% for memory CD8. Based on pairwise subsampling, the degree of clonotype sharing among donors was expected to be affected by sequencing depth. The small number of donors limited the genetic and exposure-history diversity represented. Compared with non-shared clonotypes, clonotypes shared by all four sorted-subset donors had higher generation probabilities. Incomplete sequencing was indicated by rarefaction of sorted-subset datasets, despite the large sequencing depth. Sampling was limited to blood, and TCR repertoires in tissue likely differ from TCR repertoires in blood.

Using the deep immunoSEQ assay, TCR CDR3 regions were amplified from genomic DNA by multiplex PCR. For each cell subset, the extracted genomic DNA was distributed evenly across all wells of several immunoSEQ 96-well plates, and each plate served as one replicate. Each replicate PCR for sorted subsets received about 0.2 ug genomic DNA, equal to about 29,000 T cell genomes. The purified libraries were quantified using a Qubit 3.0 fluorometer, sized with a Bioanalyzer 2100, and then quantified again using the KAPA Library Quantification kit. Every immunoSEQ 96-well plate was sequenced on a separate single-read 150-cycle Illumina NextSeq 550 flow cell. The source study handled its data this way. The immunoSEQ output contained only junctional sequences without quality scores, so filtering could not match that applied to full-length reads. Sequences were annotated with PyIR, a Python wrapper for IgBLAST v1.9, using IMGT germline references to assign V/J genes and CDR3. Reads with weak V/J assignments (E-value above 1e-6), missing CDR3, stop codons, out-of-frame junctions, or ambiguous translated residues were removed. A V3J clonotype was defined by an identical inferred V gene, J gene, and CDR3 amino acid sequence. The percentage overlap between two repertoires was calculated by dividing the number of shared unique clonotypes by the size of the smaller repertoire. Three approaches were used to assess repertoire richness: RTK rarefaction, the Chao1 estimator, and Recon v2.1 estimates of unobserved clonotypes. Generation probabilities for all TCRbeta clonotypes obtained by the gDNA method from several donors were computed using OLGA. In its TCRdb copy, this immuneACCESS table keeps in-frame sequences only and misses some clones. Where compared with another copy, unresolved V genes explain less than half of these, and the others have no known cause. That table is the source of V, J and clone size, and D and trimming were worked out from the DNA. For this sample there are roughly 2 million clones; roughly 94% appear just once. The ten largest clones add up to about 1.1% of the sample.

As to this clone: It has no known antigen specificity. The input lacks base qualities; no much larger clone sits a single base away.

Taken from cysteine to phenylalanine, the CDR3 has 14 residues. The kept DNA is CDR3 alone, 42 bases in frame from the first base. Trimming takes 7 bases from V and 4 bases from J, and the germline ends sit 17 bases apart. CDR1 and CDR2, per the germline V gene (reference sequence), are LNHDA and SQIVND. CD8 naive samples consisted of CD45RO-negative cells that were positively selected for CCR7, yielding a CD45RA+CCR7+ population without TemRA cells. The donors were healthy, HIV-negative adults with no recently reported acute infections or vaccinations. Only Caucasian adults living in Nashville, Tennessee, USA were represented among the donors. Blood was obtained by leukapheresis, after which PBMCs were separated by Ficoll-Histopaque density gradient centrifugation and cryopreserved in liquid nitrogen vapor phase. Purity and quantity of every magnetically sorted T cell population were checked by analytical flow cytometry. Genomic DNA was isolated from each sorted fraction and quantified by UV absorbance on a Nanodrop 2000c.

The sequence derives from a man in his late teens or twenties in good health. The sequencing sample was made of naive CD8+ T cells sorted from blood. This specimen's cell subset or site label, interpreted: CD45RA+CCR7+. The chain was built from TRBV19 and TRBJ2-7; the D gene remains uncertain. CDR3 sequence: CASTPSFGSYEQYF. The sequence in DNA is TGTGCCAGTACCCCCTCCTTCGGGTCTTACGAGCAGTACTTC.